This TCR beta chain is drawn from a study of blood T cell repertoires in COVID-19. Overall study context: PBMCs, B-cell-depleted T cells, or T cells provided the cDNA or gDNA that made up the material.

Per the study methods: Amplification of reference gene primers was used by the study to estimate nucleated cell counts. Produced via immunoSEQ multiplex PCR; TCRdb's table is partial and in-frame only. That table furnishes V, J and clone size, whereas the DNA furnished D and trimming. The repertoire holds under 300,000 clones, with about 80% as singletons. Germline V CDR1 and CDR2: DFQATT, SNEGSKA (reference sequence). Trimming took 3 bases from V and 2 from J; bases not matched to a gene: 2. This CDR3 is 13 amino acids long. The origin of this receptor is a woman aged 80 or older with active or convalescent COVID-19. The source material was peripheral blood. The chain has TRBV20-1 and TRBJ2-5, with 8 bases aligning to TRBD1. CDR3 sequence (DNA): TGCAGTGCTAGTGACAGGGGACAAGAGACCCAGTACTTC. It encodes CSASDRGQETQYF.